The rows below give T cell receptor beta chains drawn from one sample of a study of blood T cell repertoires in COVID-19. The protocol was immunoSEQ multiplex PCR, while the TCRdb copy is restricted to in-frame clones and leaves out a portion. The repertoire has about 140,000 clones, around 84% of them found once; the top ten carry about 5.1%. Material: peripheral blood. All receptors come from a human donor in a cohort sampled during active COVID-19. Both conserved end residues are part of each CDR3. The D gene is left open where the match is weak. Some rows mark clone size as missing; the rest say once, few, many or name a class of expanded clone.

cdr3_aa,cdr3_nt,clone_size,d_call,v_call,j_call,cdr3_length
CASSPGGAGANVLTF,TGTGCCAGCTCACCAGGGGGCGCTGGGGCCAACGTCCTGACTTTC,.,.,TRBV18,TRBJ2-6,15
CASSLVTGRRSGNTIYF,TGTGCCAGCAGCTTAGTGACTGGCCGACGCTCTGGAAACACCATATATTTT,.,.,TRBV7-2,TRBJ1-3,17
CSVEEVRTGYGYTF,TGCAGCGTTGAAGAGGTGCGGACTGGCTATGGCTACACCTTC,.,.,TRBV29-1,TRBJ1-2,14
CASSYRTGSFPTDYTF,TGTGCCAGCAGTTACCGGACAGGGTCTTTTCCAACGGACTACACCTTC,.,TRBD1,TRBV6-6,TRBJ1-2,16
CASSLIGGGDEKLFF,TGTGCCAGCAGCTTAATTGGGGGAGGAGATGAAAAACTGTTTTTT,.,.,TRBV7-9,TRBJ1-4,15
CASRDNNARDGYTF,TGTGCCAGCAGGGACAATAACGCTCGTGATGGCTACACCTTC,.,.,TRBV9,TRBJ1-2,14
CASSSYTEAFF,TGTGCCAGCAGTTCGTACACTGAAGCTTTCTTT,.,.,TRBV6-5,TRBJ1-1,11
CASSLYPPSGGTSDTQYF,TGTGCCAGCAGTTTATACCCGCCTAGCGGGGGGACGTCAGATACGCAGTATTTT,.,TRBD2,TRBV27,TRBJ2-3,18
CASSRGLAGGVSYEQYF,TGTGCCAGCAGCCGAGGACTAGCGGGGGGGGTCTCCTACGAGCAGTACTTC,.,TRBD2,TRBV13,TRBJ2-7,17
CASSGQDTGELFF,TGTGCCAGCAGCGGACAAGACACCGGGGAGCTGTTTTTT,.,.,TRBV9,TRBJ2-2,13
CATSRDPRALNEQFF,TGTGCCACCAGCAGAGATCCGAGGGCCTTGAATGAGCAGTTCTTC,.,.,TRBV15,TRBJ2-1,15
CASSLAGGLKNEQFF,TGTGCCAGCAGCCTAGCGGGGGGTTTAAAAAATGAGCAGTTCTTC,.,TRBD2,TRBV3-1/TRBV3-2,TRBJ2-1,15
CASIDSTLAKNIQYF,TGTGCCAGCATAGACAGCACACTAGCCAAAAACATTCAGTACTTC,once,.,TRBV9,TRBJ2-4,15
CASVLASGNPGYNEQFF,TGCGCCAGCGTGCTGGCTAGCGGAAATCCGGGGTACAATGAGCAGTTCTTC,.,TRBD2,TRBV10-2,TRBJ2-1,17
CASRPGLQHSPLHF,TGTGCCAGCAGACCGGGACTACAACATTCACCCCTCCACTTT,few,.,TRBV28,TRBJ1-6,14
CASSFREEQFF,TGTGCCAGCAGCTTTCGGGAGGAGCAGTTCTTC,few,.,TRBV5-5,TRBJ2-1,11
CASSLERTGSSTGELFF,TGTGCCAGCAGCTTAGAGAGGACAGGGAGCAGCACCGGGGAGCTGTTTTTT,.,TRBD1,TRBV7-9,TRBJ2-2,17
CASSLLPSGTDTQYF,TGCGCCAGCAGCTTGCTTCCTAGCGGCACAGATACGCAGTATTTT,.,.,TRBV5-1,TRBJ2-3,15
CASTDSYGYTF,TGTGCCAGCACGGACAGCTATGGCTACACCTTC,.,.,TRBV28,TRBJ1-2,11
CASSLWRTGEQGANVLTF,TGTGCCAGCAGCTTATGGCGGACAGGGGAGCAGGGGGCCAACGTCCTGACTTTC,.,TRBD1,TRBV11-2,TRBJ2-6,18
CASRATGVGYEQYF,TGTGCCAGCAGGGCGACAGGGGTGGGCTACGAGCAGTACTTC,.,TRBD1,TRBV13,TRBJ2-7,14
CASGTRTGQGVEELFF,TGTGCCAGCGGAACACGCACGGGACAGGGGGTTGAGGAGCTGTTTTTT,.,TRBD1,TRBV6-6,TRBJ2-2,16
CASSYTRTDRAFF,TGCGCCAGCAGCTACACGAGGACAGACCGTGCTTTCTTT,.,.,TRBV5-1,TRBJ1-1,13
CASSLSGGNRGIYGYTF,TGTGCCAGCAGCCTAAGCGGTGGTAACAGGGGGATCTATGGCTACACCTTC,.,TRBD1,TRBV7-3,TRBJ1-2,17
CSASRLAGGNEQFF,TGCAGTGCTAGTCGACTAGCGGGAGGGAATGAGCAGTTCTTC,.,TRBD2,TRBV20-1,TRBJ2-1,14
CASSLLGHYQETQYF,TGTGCCAGCAGCTTATTAGGACACTACCAAGAGACCCAGTACTTC,once,.,TRBV7-2,TRBJ2-5,15
CASKETGLETQYF,TGTGCCAGCAAAGAGACAGGGCTGGAGACCCAGTACTTC,.,TRBD1,TRBV6-5,TRBJ2-5,13
CSVVVGGGQPQHF,TGCAGCGTTGTGGTGGGGGGGGGCCAGCCCCAGCATTTT,.,.,TRBV29-1,TRBJ1-5,13
CASSPPGLGGGTQYF,TGTGCCAGCAGCCCTCCGGGACTAGGAGGTGGTACGCAGTATTTT,few,TRBD2,TRBV5-4,TRBJ2-3,15
CASSQTSGSAGELFF,TGTGCCAGCAGCCAAACTAGCGGGAGTGCCGGGGAGCTGTTTTTT,.,TRBD2,TRBV3-1/TRBV3-2,TRBJ2-2,15
CASSRGQGSPEGGYTF,TGTGCCAGCAGCCGCGGACAGGGTAGTCCGGAGGGTGGCTACACCTTC,few,TRBD1,TRBV13,TRBJ1-2,16
CASSLWSGGVSPLHF,TGTGCCAGCAGTTTATGGTCGGGGGGAGTTTCACCCCTCCACTTT,.,.,TRBV28,TRBJ1-6,15
CASSSGQAQSNQPQHF,TGTGCCAGCAGCTCCGGACAGGCCCAAAGCAATCAGCCCCAGCATTTT,.,TRBD1,TRBV7-8,TRBJ1-5,16
CASSSPPGLRNTEAFF,TGTGCCAGCAGCTCCCCCCCGGGACTTAGGAACACTGAAGCTTTCTTT,few,.,TRBV7-2,TRBJ1-1,16
CASKVDRPNTGELFF,TGTGCCAGCAAGGTGGACAGACCGAACACCGGGGAGCTGTTTTTT,.,.,TRBV2,TRBJ2-2,15
CASSIGYGGNTEAFF,TGTGCCAGTAGTATCGGGTACGGGGGGAACACTGAAGCTTTCTTT,.,.,TRBV19,TRBJ1-1,15
CASSLRVEQPNTEAFF,TGTGCCAGCAGCCTCAGGGTTGAACAACCAAACACTGAAGCTTTCTTT,.,.,TRBV7-6,TRBJ1-1,16
CAWGLPNYGYTF,TGTGCCTGGGGACTCCCGAACTATGGCTACACCTTC,.,.,TRBV30,TRBJ1-2,12
CASSGYRDGYTF,TGTGCCAGCAGCGGCTACAGGGATGGCTACACCTTC,.,.,TRBV9,TRBJ1-2,12
CASSRGDGTEAFF,TGTGCCAGCAGCCGGGGAGATGGGACTGAAGCTTTCTTT,once,.,TRBV9,TRBJ1-1,13
CASSERTGGIYEQYF,TGTGCCAGCAGTGAAAGGACAGGGGGGATCTACGAGCAGTACTTC,few,TRBD1,TRBV6-1,TRBJ2-7,15
CASSLWGQGLSGNTIYF,TGTGCCAGCAGCTTATGGGGGCAGGGCCTCTCTGGAAACACCATATATTTT,.,.,TRBV11-2,TRBJ1-3,17
CASSDSGQGGWANIQYF,TGTGCCAGCAGTGACTCCGGACAGGGAGGATGGGCCAACATTCAGTACTTC,.,TRBD1,TRBV25-1,TRBJ2-4,17
CASSPNRGGDTQYF,TGTGCCAGCAGTCCCAACAGGGGAGGAGATACGCAGTATTTT,once,.,TRBV3-1/TRBV3-2,TRBJ2-3,14
CASSLVAGTGADEQFF,TGTGCCAGCAGCTTAGTCGCCGGGACAGGGGCCGATGAGCAGTTCTTC,.,TRBD1,TRBV7-3,TRBJ2-1,16
CATSEEADPTDTQYF,TGTGCCACCAGTGAAGAGGCGGATCCCACAGATACGCAGTATTTT,once,.,TRBV24-1,TRBJ2-3,15
CASSSDRGNSPLHF,TGCGCCAGCAGCTCAGACAGGGGTAATTCACCCCTCCACTTT,once,TRBD1,TRBV5-1,TRBJ1-6,14
CASSLVFPGGYF,TGTGCCAGCAGCTTAGTTTTCCCAGGTGGGTACTTC,.,.,TRBV7-3,TRBJ2-7,12
CASSLGLAGGVYTGELFF,TGCGCCAGCAGCCTCGGACTAGCGGGAGGAGTTTACACCGGGGAGCTGTTTTTT,once,TRBD2,TRBV5-1,TRBJ2-2,18
CASSLNQGTQETQYF,TGTGCCAGCAGCCTGAACCAAGGGACACAAGAGACCCAGTACTTC,once,.,TRBV7-9,TRBJ2-5,15
CASSEGTGTGHGNTIYF,TGTGCCAGCAGTGAGGGGACCGGGACAGGGCACGGAAACACCATATATTTT,.,TRBD1,TRBV6-1,TRBJ1-3,17